This TCR beta chain was sequenced in a study of blood T cell repertoires in COVID-19. CDR3 length: 15 amino acids. Germline loops: CDR1 KGHSH, CDR2 LQKENI. A note on this clone: At one of its ends the junction is not consistent with the germline gene, which may arise from a read error.

The data were produced by immunoSEQ multiplex PCR, yet TCRdb's version contains in-frame clones alone and is incomplete. The data contain a few hundred thousand clones, roughly 84% of them singletons. This chain connects TRBV18 to TRBJ1-4; 8 positions agree with TRBD1. The sequence was obtained from a human donor with COVID-19, enrolled during active disease. The donor label of this sample is uncertain. Sequenced input: peripheral blood. The CDR3 sequence is CASSPQGVTNEKLFF. As DNA, the CDR3 is TGTGCCAGCTCGCCACAGGGGGTGACTAATGAAAAACTGTTTTTT.